The present T cell receptor beta chain was sequenced within a study of OX40 agonist ivuxolimab in advanced cancers. The germline V and J ends were trimmed by 3 bases and 7 bases, with 15 bases remaining between them. Germline CDR1 reads SGHVS; CDR2 reads FQNEAQ. This CDR3 spans 14 amino acids. Method: immunoSEQ multiplex PCR; TCRdb's copy keeps in-frame clones and lacks some. Among under 40,000 clones listed, approximately 87% were seen once. People who had autoimmune disease history or systemic immunosuppression were excluded. This TCR came from an adult with an advanced solid tumor such as melanoma, head and neck, liver or kidney cancer. The input for sequencing was CD4+ or CD8+ T cells sorted from blood, taken in a trial of the OX40 agonist ivuxolimab. The chain recombines TRBV7-8 with TRBJ2-5, with a possible D match to TRBD2 (5 bases). The CDR3: CASSFRGPEGTQYF. In DNA, the CDR3 is TGTGCCAGCAGCTTTCGCGGGCCTGAGGGGACCCAGTACTTC. Complete variable domain (other parts from reference TRBV7-8 and TRBJ2-5): GAGVSQSPRYKVAKRGQDVALRCDPISGHVSLFWYQQALGQGPEFLTYFQNEAQLDKSGLPSDRFFAERPEGSVSTLKIQRTQQEDSAVYLCASSFRGPEGTQYFGPGTRLLVL.